This T cell receptor (beta chain) was captured in a study of preoperative IRX-2 immunotherapy in early breast cancer. The treatment here: preoperative locoregional IRX-2 cytokine immunotherapy. This phase Ib study tested locoregional IRX-2 cytokine immunotherapy given before surgery. V lost 3 bases to trimming and J lost 3 bases, with 11 bases between them. The CDR3 spans 14 residues. The germline gives CDR1 SGHNT, CDR2 YENEEA. Method: immunoSEQ multiplex PCR; TCRdb's copy keeps in-frame clones and lacks some. The table lists tens of thousands of clones, 85% to 90% of them singletons, with approximately 1.5% in the top ten.

This chain links TRBV11-3 with TRBJ2-5; D is undetermined. The TCR comes from a human donor with breast cancer. Sample: tumor tissue, taken after IRX-2 immunotherapy. The CDR3, as DNA: TGTGCCAGCAGCTTCTTGGTACTGGAAGAGACCCAGTACTTC. Protein product: CASSFLVLEETQYF.